The 5 T cell receptor beta chains presented below share a single source sample, sequenced in a study of cytomegalovirus exposure and HLA in healthy donors. The PCR contained 60 Vbeta and 13 Jbeta primers. The data were produced by immunoSEQ multiplex PCR, yet TCRdb's version contains in-frame clones alone and is incomplete. Of 75,000 to 100,000 clones detected, about 78% appear once; the ten largest clones hold around 3.2%. The sequencing input was PBMCs. The receptors stem from a man in his forties in good health and CMV-seronegative.

The chain couples TRBV5-3 to TRBJ1-5, with D perhaps TRBD1 (6 bases). TRBV5-3 is an ORF, with its function uncertain. This CDR3 comprises 13 residues. Trimming left V 3 bases short and J 5 bases short, with 9 bases between. This chain's CDR3 is CARSSGDHQPQHF. For the CDR3, the DNA is TGTGCCAGAAGCTCAGGGGATCATCAGCCCCAGCATTTT.

This chain connects TRBV19 to TRBJ2-3; 11 positions match TRBD2. The germline V gene has CDR1 LNHDA and CDR2 SQIVND (reference sequence). V was clipped by 5 bases and J by 1 base; unmatched bases: 5. The CDR3 runs to 16 residues. Here the CDR3 reads CASSLLTSGGTDTQYF. In DNA form, the CDR3 reads TGTGCCAGTAGTCTCCTGACTAGCGGGGGCACAGATACGCAGTATTTT. The full variable domain, in which reference TRBV19 and TRBJ2-3 provide the parts outside the CDR3, is DGGITQSPKYLFRKEGQNVTLSCEQNLNHDAMYWYRQDPGQGLRLIYYSQIVNDFQKGDIAEGYSVSREKKESFPLTVTSAQKNPTAFYLCASSLLTSGGTDTQYFGPGTRLTVL.

The chain is built from TRBV30 and TRBJ2-2, with D hard to call. CDR1 GTSNPN and CDR2 SVGIG come from the germline V gene (reference sequence). The germline V and J ends were trimmed by 4 bases and 0 bases, with 6 bases remaining between them. CDR3 length: 13 amino acids. The CDR3 DNA reads as TGTGCCTGGAATGCAGCGAACACCGGGGAGCTGTTTTTT. It encodes CAWNAANTGELFF.

This clone was observed a handful of times. The chain uses TRBV5-1 and TRBJ1-1; 7 bases line up with TRBD1. Germline CDR1 reads SGHRS; CDR2 reads YFSETQ. This CDR3 has 15 amino acids. V lost 4 bases and J lost 0; bases outside the gene matches: 6. This CDR3 is CASSNTGTVNTEAFF. CDR3 DNA: TGCGCCAGCAGCAACACCGGGACAGTGAACACTGAAGCTTTCTTT.

The sample holds a few counts of this clone. The chain joins TRBV5-1 to TRBJ1-1; 10 bases are shared with TRBD1. With V trimmed by 3 bases and J by 5 bases, 4 bases remained unmatched. The CDR3 is made up of 14 amino acids. Germline lookup yields CDR1 SGHRS and CDR2 YFSETQ. Written as DNA, the CDR3 is TGCGCCAGCAGCTCCGGGACAGGGGTTACTGAAGCTTTCTTT. Amino acid sequence: CASSSGTGVTEAFF.